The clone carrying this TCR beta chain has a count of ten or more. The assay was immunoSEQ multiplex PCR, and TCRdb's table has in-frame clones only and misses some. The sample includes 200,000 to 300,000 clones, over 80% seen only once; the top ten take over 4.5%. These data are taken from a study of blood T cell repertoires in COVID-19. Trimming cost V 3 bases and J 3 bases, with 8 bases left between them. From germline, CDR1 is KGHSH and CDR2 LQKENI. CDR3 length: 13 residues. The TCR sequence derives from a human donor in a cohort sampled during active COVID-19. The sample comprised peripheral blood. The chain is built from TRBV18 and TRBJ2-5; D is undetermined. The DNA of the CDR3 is TGTGCCAGCTCACCCTACCAGGAAGAGACCCAGTACTTC. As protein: CASSPYQEETQYF.